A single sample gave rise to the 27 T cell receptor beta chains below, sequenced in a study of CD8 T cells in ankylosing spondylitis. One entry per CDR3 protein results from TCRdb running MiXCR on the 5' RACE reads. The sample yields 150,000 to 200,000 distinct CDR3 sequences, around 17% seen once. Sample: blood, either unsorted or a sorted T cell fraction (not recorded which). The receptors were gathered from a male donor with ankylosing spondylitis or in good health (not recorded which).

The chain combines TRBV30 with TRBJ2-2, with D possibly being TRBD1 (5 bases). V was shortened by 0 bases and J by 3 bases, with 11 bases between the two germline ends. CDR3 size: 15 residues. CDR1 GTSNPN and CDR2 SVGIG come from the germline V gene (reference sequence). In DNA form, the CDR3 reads TGTGCCTGGAGTGTAGGGGCTTCTTACACCGGGGAGCTGTTTTTT. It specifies CAWSVGASYTGELFF.

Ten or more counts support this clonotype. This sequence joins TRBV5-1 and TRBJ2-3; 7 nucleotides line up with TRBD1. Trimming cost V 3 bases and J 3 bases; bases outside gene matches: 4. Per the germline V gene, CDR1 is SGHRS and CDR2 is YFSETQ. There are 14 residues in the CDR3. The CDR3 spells CASSYDRVTDTQYF. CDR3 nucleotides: TGCGCCAGCAGCTACGACAGGGTAACAGATACGCAGTATTTT.

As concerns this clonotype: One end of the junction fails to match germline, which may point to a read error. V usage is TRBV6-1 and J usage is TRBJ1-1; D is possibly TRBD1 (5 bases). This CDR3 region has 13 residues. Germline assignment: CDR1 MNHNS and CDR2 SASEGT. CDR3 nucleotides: TGTGCCAGCAGTGATGGGGGGAACACTGAAGCTTTTTTT. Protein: CASSDGGNTEAFF.

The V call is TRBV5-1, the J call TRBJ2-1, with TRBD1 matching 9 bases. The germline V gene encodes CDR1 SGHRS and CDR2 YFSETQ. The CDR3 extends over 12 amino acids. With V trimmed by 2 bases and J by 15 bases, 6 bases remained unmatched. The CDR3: CASSLTGTGSFF. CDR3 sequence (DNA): TGCGCCAGCAGCTTAACCGGGACAGGGTCGTTCTTC.

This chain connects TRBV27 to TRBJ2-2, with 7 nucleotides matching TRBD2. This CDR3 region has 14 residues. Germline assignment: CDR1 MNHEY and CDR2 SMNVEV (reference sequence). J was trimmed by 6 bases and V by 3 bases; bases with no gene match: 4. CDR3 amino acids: CASSLEGGPGELFF. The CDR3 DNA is TGTGCCAGCAGTTTGGAGGGAGGGCCCGGGGAGCTGTTTTTT.

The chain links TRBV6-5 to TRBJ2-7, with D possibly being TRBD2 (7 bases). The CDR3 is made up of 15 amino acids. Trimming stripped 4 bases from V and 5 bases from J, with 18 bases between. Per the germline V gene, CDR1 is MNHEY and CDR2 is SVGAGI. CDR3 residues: CASSWTAGIGDEQYF. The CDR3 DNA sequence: TGTGCCAGCAGTTGGACAGCGGGAATCGGCGACGAGCAGTACTTC.

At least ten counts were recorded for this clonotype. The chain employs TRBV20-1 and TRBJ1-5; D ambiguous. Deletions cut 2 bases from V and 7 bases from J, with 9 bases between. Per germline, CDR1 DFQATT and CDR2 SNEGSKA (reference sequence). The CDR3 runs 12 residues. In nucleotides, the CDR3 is TGCAGTGCTAGACTCCCGGGGCAGCCCCAGCATTTT. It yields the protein CSARLPGQPQHF.

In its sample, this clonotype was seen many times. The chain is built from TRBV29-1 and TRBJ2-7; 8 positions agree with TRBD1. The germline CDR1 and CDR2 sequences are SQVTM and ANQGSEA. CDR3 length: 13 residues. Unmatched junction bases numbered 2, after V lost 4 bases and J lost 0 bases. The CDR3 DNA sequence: TGCAGCGTTGGGCAGGGGGCCTCCTACGAGCAGTACTTC. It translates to CSVGQGASYEQYF.

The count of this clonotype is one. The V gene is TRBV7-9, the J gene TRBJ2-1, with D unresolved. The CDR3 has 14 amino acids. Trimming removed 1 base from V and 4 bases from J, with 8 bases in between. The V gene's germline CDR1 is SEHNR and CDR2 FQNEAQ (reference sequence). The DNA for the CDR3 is TGTGCCAGCAGCTTAGAAGCAGTATACAATGAGCAGTTCTTC. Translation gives CASSLEAVYNEQFF.

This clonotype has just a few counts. CDR3 loop: CASSYRDLRTEAFF. The CDR3 coding sequence is TGTGCCAGCAGCTACCGCGACCTGAGGACTGAAGCTTTCTTT. V is TRBV7-2 and J is TRBJ1-1; D gene unclear. CDR1 and CDR2 from the germline V gene are SGHTA and FQGNSA. The CDR3 extends over 14 amino acids. V was cut by 4 bases and J by 5 bases, with 14 bases left in between. The variable domain in full, completed from reference TRBV7-2 and TRBJ1-1, reads GAGVSQSPSNKVTEKGKDVELRCDPISGHTALYWYRQSLGQGLEFLIYFQGNSAPDKSGLPSDRFSAERTGGSVSTLTIQRTQQEDSAVYLCASSYRDLRTEAFFGQGTRLTVV.

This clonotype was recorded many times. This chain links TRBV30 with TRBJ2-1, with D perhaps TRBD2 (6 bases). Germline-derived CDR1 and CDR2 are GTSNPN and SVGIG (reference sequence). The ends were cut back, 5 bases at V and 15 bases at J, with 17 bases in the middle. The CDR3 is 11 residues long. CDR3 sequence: CAWRRDQRAFF. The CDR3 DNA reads TGTGCCTGGCGGCGGGACCAGCGGGCGTTCTTC. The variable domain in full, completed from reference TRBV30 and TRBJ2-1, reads SQTIHQWPATLVQPVGSPLSLECTVEGTSNPNLYWYRQAAGRGLQLLFYSVGIGQISSEVPQNLSASRPQDRQFILSSKKLLLSDSGFYLCAWRRDQRAFFGPGTRLTVL.

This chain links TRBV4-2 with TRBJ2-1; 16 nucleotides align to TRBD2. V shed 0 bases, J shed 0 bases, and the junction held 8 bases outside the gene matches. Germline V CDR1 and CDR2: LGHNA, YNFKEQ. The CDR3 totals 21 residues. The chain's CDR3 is CASSQEPGTSGRASSYNEQFF. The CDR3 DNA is TGTGCCAGCAGCCAAGAACCGGGGACTAGCGGGAGGGCCAGCTCCTACAATGAGCAGTTCTTC.

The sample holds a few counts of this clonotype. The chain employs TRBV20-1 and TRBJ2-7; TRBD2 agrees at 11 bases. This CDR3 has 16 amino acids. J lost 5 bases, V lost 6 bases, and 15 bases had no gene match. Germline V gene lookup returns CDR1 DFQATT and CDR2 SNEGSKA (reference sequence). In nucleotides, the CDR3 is TGCAGTGCCTCAAAGTTTACTAGCGGGAGTCTTGACGAGCAGTACTTC. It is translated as CSASKFTSGSLDEQYF.

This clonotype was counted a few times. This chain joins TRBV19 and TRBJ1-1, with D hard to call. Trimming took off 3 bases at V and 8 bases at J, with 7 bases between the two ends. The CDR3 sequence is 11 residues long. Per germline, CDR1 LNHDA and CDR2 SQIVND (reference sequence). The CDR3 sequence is CASSILREAFF. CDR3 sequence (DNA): TGTGCCAGTAGTATTTTGAGGGAAGCTTTCTTT.

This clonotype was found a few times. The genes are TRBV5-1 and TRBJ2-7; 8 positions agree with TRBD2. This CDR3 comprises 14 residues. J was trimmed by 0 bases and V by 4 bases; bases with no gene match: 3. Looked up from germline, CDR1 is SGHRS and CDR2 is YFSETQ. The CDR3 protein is CASSPSGFSYEQYF. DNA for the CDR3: TGCGCCAGCAGCCCTAGCGGGTTCTCCTACGAGCAGTACTTC. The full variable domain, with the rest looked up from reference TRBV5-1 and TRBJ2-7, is KAGVTQTPRYLIKTRGQQVTLSCSPISGHRSVSWYQQTPGQGLQFLFEYFSETQRNKGNFPGRFSGRQFSNSRSEMNVSTLELGDSALYLCASSPSGFSYEQYFGPGTRLTVT.

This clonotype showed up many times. CDR3 nucleotide sequence: TGCGCCAGCACGGGCCAGAACACTGAAGCTTTCTTT. Residues: CASTGQNTEAFF. The rearrangement uses TRBV5-1 and TRBJ1-1; D remains ambiguous. V gave up 6 bases and J gave up 1 base, with 7 bases separating them. The CDR3 is 12 residues long. Germline V gene lookup returns CDR1 SGHRS and CDR2 YFSETQ. Full variable domain (missing parts from reference TRBV5-1 and TRBJ1-1): KAGVTQTPRYLIKTRGQQVTLSCSPISGHRSVSWYQQTPGQGLQFLFEYFSETQRNKGNFPGRFSGRQFSNSRSEMNVSTLELGDSALYLCASTGQNTEAFFGQGTRLTVV.

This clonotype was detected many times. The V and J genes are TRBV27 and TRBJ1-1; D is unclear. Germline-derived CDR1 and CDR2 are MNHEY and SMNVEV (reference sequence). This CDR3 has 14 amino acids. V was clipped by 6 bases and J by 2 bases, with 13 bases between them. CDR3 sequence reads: CASSPGVKNTEAFF. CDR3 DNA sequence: TGTGCCAGCAGCCCCGGGGTCAAAAACACTGAAGCTTTCTTT.

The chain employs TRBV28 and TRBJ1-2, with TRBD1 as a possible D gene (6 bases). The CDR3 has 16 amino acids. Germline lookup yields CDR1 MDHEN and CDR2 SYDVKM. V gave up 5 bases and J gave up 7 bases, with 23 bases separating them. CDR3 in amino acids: CASSPPLLDRASGYTF. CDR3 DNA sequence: TGTGCCAGCAGTCCGCCCCTCCTGGACAGAGCTTCTGGCTACACCTTC.

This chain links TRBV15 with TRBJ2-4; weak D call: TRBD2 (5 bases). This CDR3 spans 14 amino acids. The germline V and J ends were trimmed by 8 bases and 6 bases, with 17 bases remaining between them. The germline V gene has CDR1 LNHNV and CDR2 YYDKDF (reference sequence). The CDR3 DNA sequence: TGTGCCACCGGTTGGGAGTACGTGGGAAACATTCAGTACTTC. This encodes CATGWEYVGNIQYF.

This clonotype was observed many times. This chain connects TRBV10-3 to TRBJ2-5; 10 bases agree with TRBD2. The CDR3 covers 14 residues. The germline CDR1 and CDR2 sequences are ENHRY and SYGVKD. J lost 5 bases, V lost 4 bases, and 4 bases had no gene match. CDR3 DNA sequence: TGTGCCATCAGTGGGACTAGCGGTCCGGAGACCCAGTACTTC. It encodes CAISGTSGPETQYF.

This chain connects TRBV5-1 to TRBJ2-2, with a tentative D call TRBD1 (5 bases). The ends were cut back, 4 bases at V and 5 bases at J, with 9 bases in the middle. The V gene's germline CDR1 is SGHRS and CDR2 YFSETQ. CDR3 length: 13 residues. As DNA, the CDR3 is TGCGCCAGCAGCACAGGACGGACCGGGGAGCTGTTTTTT. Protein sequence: CASSTGRTGELFF.

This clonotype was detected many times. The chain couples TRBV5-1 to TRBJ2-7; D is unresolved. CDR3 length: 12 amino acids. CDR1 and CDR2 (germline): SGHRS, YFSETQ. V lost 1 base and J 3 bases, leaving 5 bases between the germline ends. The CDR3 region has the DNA TGCGCCAGCAGCTTGTCTTTCTACGAGCAGTACTTC. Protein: CASSLSFYEQYF.

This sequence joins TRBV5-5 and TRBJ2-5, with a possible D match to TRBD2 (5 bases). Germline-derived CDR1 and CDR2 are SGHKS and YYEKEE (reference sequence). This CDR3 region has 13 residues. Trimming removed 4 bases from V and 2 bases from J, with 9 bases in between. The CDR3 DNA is TGTGCCAGCAGCGGTAGCGATCAAGAGACCCAGTACTTC. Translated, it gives CASSGSDQETQYF.

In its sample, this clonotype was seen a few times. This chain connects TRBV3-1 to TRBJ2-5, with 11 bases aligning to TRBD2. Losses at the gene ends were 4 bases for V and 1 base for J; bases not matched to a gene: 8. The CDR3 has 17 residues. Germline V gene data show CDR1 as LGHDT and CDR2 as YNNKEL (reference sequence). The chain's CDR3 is CASSLRVGTSGQETQYF. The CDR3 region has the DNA TGTGCCAGCAGCCTGAGGGTAGGGACTAGCGGCCAAGAGACCCAGTACTTC.

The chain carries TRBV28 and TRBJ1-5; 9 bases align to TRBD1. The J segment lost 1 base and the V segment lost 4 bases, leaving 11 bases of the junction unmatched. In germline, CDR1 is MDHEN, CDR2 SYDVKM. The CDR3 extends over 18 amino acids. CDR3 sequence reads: CASSYNLQGARSNQPQHF. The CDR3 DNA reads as TGTGCCAGCAGTTACAATCTACAGGGGGCGCGAAGCAATCAGCCCCAGCATTTT.

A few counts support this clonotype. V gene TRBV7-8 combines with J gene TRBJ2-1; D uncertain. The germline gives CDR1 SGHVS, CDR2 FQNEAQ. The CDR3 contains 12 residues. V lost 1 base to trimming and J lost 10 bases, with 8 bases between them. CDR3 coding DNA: TGTGCCAGCAGCTTAGAACTAAACGAGCAGTTCTTC. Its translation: CASSLELNEQFF. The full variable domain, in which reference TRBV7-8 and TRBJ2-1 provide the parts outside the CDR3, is GAGVSQSPRYKVAKRGQDVALRCDPISGHVSLFWYQQALGQGPEFLTYFQNEAQLDKSGLPSDRFFAERPEGSVSTLKIQRTQQEDSAVYLCASSLELNEQFFGPGTRLTVL.

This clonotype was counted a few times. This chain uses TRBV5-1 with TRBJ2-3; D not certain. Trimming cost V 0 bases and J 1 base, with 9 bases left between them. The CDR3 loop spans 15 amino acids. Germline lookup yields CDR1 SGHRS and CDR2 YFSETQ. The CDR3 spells CASSLEDAGTDTQYF. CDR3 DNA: TGCGCCAGCAGCTTGGAGGACGCAGGCACAGATACGCAGTATTTT.